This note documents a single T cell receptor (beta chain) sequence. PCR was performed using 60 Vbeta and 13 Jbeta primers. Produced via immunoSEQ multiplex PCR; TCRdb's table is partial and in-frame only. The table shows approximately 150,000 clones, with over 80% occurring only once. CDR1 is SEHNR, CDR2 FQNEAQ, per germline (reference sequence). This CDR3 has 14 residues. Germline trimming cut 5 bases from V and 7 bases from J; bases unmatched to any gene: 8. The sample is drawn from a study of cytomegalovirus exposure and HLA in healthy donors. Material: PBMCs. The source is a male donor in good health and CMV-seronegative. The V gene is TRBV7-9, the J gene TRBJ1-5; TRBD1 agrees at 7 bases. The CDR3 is CASSQTGMRQPQHF. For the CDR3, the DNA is TGTGCCAGCAGCCAGACAGGGATGAGGCAGCCCCAGCATTTT.